This TCR beta chain stems from a study of spatial heterogeneity in lung cancer. Study at large: Raw sequencing reads included, on average, more than ten appearances of each unique TCR and UMI combination. General study points: Ubiquitous expanded tumor TCRs surfaced in blood more at resection than they did at follow-up.

In regard to this clonotype: Its antigen remains unknown.

V lost 6 bases to trimming and J lost 0 bases, with 3 bases between them. From germline, CDR1 is DFQATT and CDR2 SNEGSKA (reference sequence). The CDR3 has 12 amino acids. Stated time point: sample taken at primary tumor resection. Material for sequencing was whole RNA from tumor, nontumor lung or frozen PBMC, left unsorted. A total of approximately 70 untreated early-stage non-small cell lung cancer patients served as donors. MiXCR, run by TCRdb on the 5' RACE reads, gives a single entry per CDR3 protein. The sample has about 10,000 distinct CDR3 sequences; 4.5% to 6.5% are singletons. This sequence was found in a male donor with early-stage non-small cell lung cancer. The sequenced sample was PBMCs, obtained at surgery. The J gene is TRBJ2-6, the V gene TRBV20-1; D gene ambiguous. The CDR3 nucleotides read TGCAGTGCGGCCTCTGGGGCCAACGTCCTGACTTTC. Amino acids: CSAASGANVLTF.